One sample yielded the 21 T cell receptor beta chains listed below, sequenced in a study of shared clonotypes between healthy human individuals. Produced via immunoSEQ multiplex PCR; TCRdb's table is partial and in-frame only. The sample carries 300,000 to 400,000 clones, about nine tenths recorded once. Input material: memory CD8+ T cells sorted from blood. This sample's subset: CD45RO+ cells pooled with CCR7-negative TemRA cells. The source of these receptors is a man between 18 and 35 years old in good health.

V is TRBV4-3 and J is TRBJ2-1; D gene uncertain. CDR3 length: 15 amino acids. Trimming cost V 0 bases and J 1 base, with 7 bases left between them. Per germline, CDR1 LGHNA and CDR2 YSLEER. The CDR3 nucleotides are TGCGCCAGCAGCCAAGACCTAGGTTCCTACAATGAGCAGTTCTTC. As protein: CASSQDLGSYNEQFF.

The rearrangement uses TRBV28 and TRBJ2-5; no firm D call. Trimming took 4 bases from V and 5 from J, leaving 20 bases between them. The CDR3 consists of 16 residues. Germline CDR1 MDHEN, CDR2 SYDVKM. The CDR3 sequence is CASSSPKSGNWETQYF. The CDR3 DNA reads as TGTGCCAGCAGTTCACCGAAGTCGGGCAATTGGGAGACCCAGTACTTC.

This CDR3 reads CASSDPGRRFF. DNA of the CDR3: TGTGCCAGCAGTGACCCGGGCCGGCGGTTCTTC. The rearrangement uses TRBV6-1 and TRBJ2-1; the D is unclear. CDR1 is MNHNS, CDR2 SASEGT, per germline. The CDR3 is 11 residues long. V lost 3 bases to trimming and J lost 15 bases, with 12 bases between them.

This clone occurred a few times. The same CDR3 is also encoded by other DNA sequences in this sample. The chain joins TRBV11-2 to TRBJ2-7; no clear D gene. V was cut by 5 bases and J by 3 bases, with 5 bases left in between. The germline gives CDR1 SGHAT, CDR2 FQNNGV. The CDR3 loop spans 11 amino acids. CDR3 protein: CASSLNYEQYF. The CDR3 DNA is TGTGCCAGCAGCCTAAACTACGAGCAGTACTTC.

The chain combines TRBV29-1 with TRBJ2-7; 9 positions match TRBD1. The J segment lost 4 bases and the V segment lost 1 base, leaving 2 bases of the junction unmatched. The CDR3 length is 13 residues. Germline CDR1 reads SQVTM; CDR2 reads ANQGSEA. The CDR3 region has the DNA TGCAGCGTTGAAGGGACAGGGGATTACGAGCAGTACTTC. It translates to CSVEGTGDYEQYF.

The chain carries TRBV28 and TRBJ2-5, with D maybe TRBD1 (7 bases). V was clipped by 4 bases and J by 2 bases, with 17 bases between them. Per germline, CDR1 MDHEN and CDR2 SYDVKM. CDR3 length equals 16 residues. DNA for the CDR3: TGTGCCAGCAGTTATCTCCCGACAGGGAGGCAAGAGACCCAGTACTTC. Protein product: CASSYLPTGRQETQYF.

The V call is TRBV4-2, the J call TRBJ1-1; D ambiguous. Trimming pared 0 bases from V and 3 bases from J, leaving 8 bases between. The CDR3 loop spans 14 amino acids. Germline V lookup: CDR1 LGHNA, CDR2 YNFKEQ. The CDR3 is CASSQDSGYTEAFF. The CDR3, as DNA: TGTGCCAGCAGCCAAGATTCCGGGTACACTGAAGCTTTCTTT.

The chain carries TRBV2 and TRBJ2-1; D unclear. V was pared by 7 bases and J by 1 base, with 8 bases between. The CDR3 is made up of 13 amino acids. Germline CDR1 reads SNHLY; CDR2 reads FYNNEI. As DNA, the CDR3 is TGTGCCAGCAAGGCGGCTTCCTACAATGAGCAGTTCTTC. It encodes CASKAASYNEQFF.

The CDR3 spells CASSSALNYGYTF. CDR3 nucleotide sequence: TGTGCCAGCAGCTCAGCCTTGAACTATGGCTACACCTTC. The chain recombines TRBV7-2 with TRBJ1-2, with D unresolved. Germline CDR1 and CDR2: SGHTA and FQGNSA. Between the trimmed V and J ends, which lost 4 bases and 2 bases, there was a span of 8 bases. The CDR3 is made up of 13 amino acids.

The gene calls are TRBV28 and TRBJ1-1, with TRBD1 as a possible D gene (6 bases). Germline V gives CDR1 MDHEN, CDR2 SYDVKM. V was clipped by 4 bases and J by 2 bases, with 8 bases between them. The CDR3 extends over 13 amino acids. The CDR3 region has the DNA TGTGCCAGCAGTTGGACAGAAAACACTGAAGCTTTCTTT. This gives the protein CASSWTENTEAFF.

This rearrangement joins TRBV5-1 to TRBJ2-1; 9 bases are shared with TRBD2. CDR3 size: 18 residues. The germline gives CDR1 SGHRS, CDR2 YFSETQ. The junction had 10 bases not matched to a gene; V was cut back by 1 base and J by 2 bases. CDR3 in DNA: TGCGCCAGCAGCTTGTCCCCTCTTGCTAGCGGGGCCTACAATGAGCAGTTCTTC. Translated: CASSLSPLASGAYNEQFF.

In its sample, this clone was seen once. CDR3 residues: CASSLGGGFPYEQYF. The CDR3 nucleotides are TGCGCCAGCAGCTTGGGGGGCGGGTTTCCCTACGAGCAGTACTTC. This chain links TRBV5-1 with TRBJ2-7; tentatively, D is TRBD1 or TRBD2 (5 bases each). CDR1 is SGHRS and CDR2 is YFSETQ in the germline V gene. The CDR3 sequence is 15 residues long. Trimming took off 0 bases at V and 2 bases at J, with 12 bases between the two ends.

This clone was picked up one time. This rearrangement joins TRBV6-6 to TRBJ2-7; no definite D call. There are 15 residues in the CDR3. CDR1 is MNHNY and CDR2 is SVGAGI in the germline V gene (reference sequence). Trimming left V 0 bases short and J 0 bases short, with 9 bases between. CDR3: CASSYSMASSYEQYF. CDR3 sequence (DNA): TGTGCCAGCAGTTACTCGATGGCTAGCTCCTACGAGCAGTACTTC.

The V call is TRBV4-1, the J call TRBJ1-1, with D possibly TRBD1 on 5 matching bases. The V gene lost 1 base and the J gene lost 10 bases, with 16 bases spanning the gap. Germline V CDR1 and CDR2: MGHRA, YSYEKL. The CDR3 runs 14 residues. The CDR3 sequence: CASSQGSDTQGAFF. CDR3 DNA sequence: TGCGCCAGCAGCCAAGGGTCGGACACCCAGGGAGCTTTCTTT.

This chain uses TRBV29-1 with TRBJ2-1; 9 positions match TRBD2. The length of the CDR3 is 14 residues. With V trimmed by 7 bases and J by 1 base, 5 bases remained unmatched. The germline gives CDR1 SQVTM, CDR2 ANQGSEA. This CDR3 is CSGEREASYNEQFF. The CDR3 bases are TGCAGCGGCGAGCGGGAGGCTTCCTACAATGAGCAGTTCTTC.

The chain is built from TRBV5-1 and TRBJ2-2; no firm D call. V lost 0 bases and J 1 base, leaving 22 bases between the germline ends. The CDR3 contains 20 residues. CDR1 and CDR2 (germline): SGHRS, YFSETQ. The CDR3 protein is CASSLGVALRIMQNTGELFF. The CDR3 DNA reads TGCGCCAGCAGCTTGGGTGTAGCCCTACGTATAATGCAGAACACCGGGGAGCTGTTTTTT. The variable domain in full, completed from reference TRBV5-1 and TRBJ2-2, reads KAGVTQTPRYLIKTRGQQVTLSCSPISGHRSVSWYQQTPGQGLQFLFEYFSETQRNKGNFPGRFSGRQFSNSRSEMNVSTLELGDSALYLCASSLGVALRIMQNTGELFFGEGSRLTVL.

The chain uses TRBV30 and TRBJ1-1; no firm D call. Germline assignment: CDR1 GTSNPN and CDR2 SVGIG (reference sequence). This CDR3 is 11 amino acids long. V dropped 2 bases and J dropped 10 bases, with 11 bases sitting between them. The CDR3 DNA reads TGTGCCTGGAGTCCCGGGAACAGAGCTTTCTTT. This sequence encodes CAWSPGNRAFF.

The chain combines TRBV27 with TRBJ2-1; D gene unclear. Germline V CDR1 and CDR2: MNHEY, SMNVEV (reference sequence). The V end lost 1 base, the J end lost 0 bases, and 10 bases lay between the germline ends. The CDR3 loop spans 16 amino acids. In DNA, the CDR3 is TGTGCCAGCAGTTTATTGGGCCCTAGCTCCTACAATGAGCAGTTCTTC. This encodes CASSLLGPSSYNEQFF.

The gene calls are TRBV19 and TRBJ2-7; no clear D. Trimming shortened V by 3 bases and J by 0 bases, and 9 bases separated the two germline ends. CDR1 and CDR2 from the germline V gene are LNHDA and SQIVND (reference sequence). This CDR3 region has 14 residues. In DNA form, the CDR3 reads TGTGCCAGTAGTATGACTCATAGCTCCTACGAGCAGTACTTC. It encodes CASSMTHSSYEQYF. Variable domain in full (rest from reference TRBV19 and TRBJ2-7): DGGITQSPKYLFRKEGQNVTLSCEQNLNHDAMYWYRQDPGQGLRLIYYSQIVNDFQKGDIAEGYSVSREKKESFPLTVTSAQKNPTAFYLCASSMTHSSYEQYFGPGTRLTVT.

V usage is TRBV15 and J usage is TRBJ1-5; no reliable D call. Germline lookup yields CDR1 LNHNV and CDR2 YYDKDF (reference sequence). There are 14 residues in the CDR3. Trimming removed 0 bases at V and 4 bases at J, with 7 bases between. The CDR3 spells CATSRDTPNQPQHF. CDR3 in DNA: TGTGCCACCAGCAGAGATACTCCAAATCAGCCCCAGCATTTT.

This clone was seen at least ten times. The J gene is TRBJ1-1, the V gene TRBV7-9; no definite D call. The CDR3 runs 14 residues. The V and J ends lost 1 base and 4 bases respectively, with 10 bases between them. Germline-derived CDR1 and CDR2 are SEHNR and FQNEAQ (reference sequence). CDR3: CASSLGMAGTEAFF. The CDR3 DNA reads TGTGCCAGCAGCTTAGGTATGGCCGGCACTGAAGCTTTCTTT.